Below are 6 T cell receptor beta chains sequenced from a single sample in a study of tissue T cells after allogeneic stem cell transplantation (dated by TCRdb to between 2020 and 2023). The label giving this sample's time point can be read as: mouse harvest day 7 after allogeneic transplant. Mouse grafts combined 10^7 T-cell-depleted bone marrow cells with 10^6 splenic CD5+ T cells, given via tail vein injection. Receptor amplification or capture employed the immunoSEQ multiplex PCR assay. This immuneACCESS table, as held by TCRdb, lists in-frame sequences with V and J called but not all clones. Of the missing ones, under half trace to an unresolved V gene in checked studies; the others have no known cause. This sample has fewer than 7,500 clones in its table, and approximately 52% of those were observed once. The ten largest account for 4.5% to 5.5% of the sample. The sequencing sample was made of gut tissue. The receptors shown here come from a female BALB/c mouse given C57BL/6 T cells with graft-versus-host disease after an allogeneic hematopoietic cell transplant.

With regard to this clone: The listed genes are named as in mouse. The CDR3 extends 1 residue past the end of the read, so its final part is completed from the germline J gene. The gene calls are TRBV5 and TRBJ2-1, with 10 bases that match TRBD2. In germline, CDR1 is LGHNA, CDR2 YNLKQL (reference sequence). The ends lost 3 bases at V and 7 bases at J; junction bases unmatched: 3. This CDR3 is built from 14 residues. CDR3 DNA (partial): TGTGCCAGCAGCCAGACTGGGGGGAGGGCTGAGCAGTTC. Encoded protein: CASSQTGGRAEQF. The entire CDR3 protein reads CASSQTGGRAEQFF.

As regards this clone: Mouse gene names and germline throughout. The read stops 1 residue short of the end of the CDR3; the missing end is completed from the germline J gene. The chain is built from TRBV13-2 and TRBJ2-7, with TRBD2 identical over 8 bases. Germline V gene lookup returns CDR1 NNHNN and CDR2 SYGAGS (reference sequence). The V and J ends lost 2 bases and 6 bases, in that order; junction bases with no gene match: 7. The CDR3 runs to 14 residues. The sequenced CDR3 bases are TGTGCCAGCGGTGAGGGGGGGGCGAGGGGTGAACAGTAC. This encodes CASGEGGARGEQY. The full-length CDR3 reads as CASGEGGARGEQYF.

Notes on this clone: Genes here carry mouse names. The read comes to an end 1 residue before the CDR3 does, leaving the germline J gene to fill in the end. The chain couples TRBV3 to TRBJ2-3, with 10 bases that match TRBD2. Looked up from germline, CDR1 is SNHLY and CDR2 is FYNGKV (reference sequence). The CDR3 has 17 residues. V lost 1 base to trimming and J lost 1 base; unmatched junction nucleotides: 5. The sequenced CDR3 bases are TGTGCCAGCAGCTTAGGCTGGGGGGGCGTGGGTGCAGAAACGCTGTAT. Its translation: CASSLGWGGVGAETLY. The complete CDR3 protein is CASSLGWGGVGAETLYF.

For this clone: The listed genes are named as in mouse. The read finishes 1 residue shy of the CDR3 end, and the germline J gene is used to complete it. V and J are TRBV26 and TRBJ2-4; 8 nucleotides align to TRBD2. The J segment lost 0 bases and the V segment lost 6 bases, leaving 5 bases of the junction unmatched. CDR1 and CDR2 (germline): KGHPV, FQNQEV (reference sequence). This CDR3 comprises 15 residues. The part of the CDR3 DNA that was read is TGTGCCAGCAGGCTCACTGGGGGTAGTCAAAACACCTTGTAC. Its translation is CASRLTGGSQNTLY. The complete CDR3 sequence is CASRLTGGSQNTLYF.

A note on this clone: Mouse germline and gene names are used. The sequenced fragment ends 1 residue before the CDR3 boundary, so the rest is inferred from the germline J gene. The V call is TRBV26, the J call TRBJ2-1; D remains unclear. The CDR3 consists of 14 residues. CDR1 and CDR2 from the germline V gene are KGHPV and FQNQEV (reference sequence). Trimming shortened V by 2 bases and J by 7 bases, and 12 bases separated the two germline ends. Incomplete CDR3 DNA: TGTGCCAGCAGTCTGCGGGCGCGATGGGCTGAGCAGTTC. The encoded protein is CASSLRARWAEQF. The whole CDR3 protein is CASSLRARWAEQFF.

In its sample, this clone ranks as medium-sized. Germline and genes: mouse. The observed sequence ends 1 residue before the CDR3 terminus, with the missing tail filled in from the germline J gene. J is TRBJ2-7 and V is TRBV13-3, with 9 bases aligning to TRBD1. Germline V gene data show CDR1 as NNHDY and CDR2 as SYVADS. After removal of 6 bases from V and 6 bases from J, the junction contained 7 bases not matched to a gene. The CDR3 contains 13 residues. The CDR3 loop reads CASTPGQGGEQYF. The DNA read from the CDR3 is TGTGCCAGCACCCCGGGACAGGGAGGTGAACAGTAC.